The next 28 T cell receptor beta chains were all read from a single sample in a study of cytomegalovirus exposure and HLA in healthy donors. PCR amplification relied on 60 Vbeta primers (plus 13 Jbeta primers). Measured with immunoSEQ multiplex PCR; TCRdb has only the in-frame clones, and not every one. This table lists 60,000 to 75,000 clones. The sequenced sample was PBMCs. The receptor set was obtained from a woman in her 30s in good health and CMV-seronegative.

V usage is TRBV6-1 and J usage is TRBJ1-1; perhaps TRBD1 as D (6 bases). The V gene's germline CDR1 is MNHNS and CDR2 SASEGT. The CDR3 runs 14 residues. V shed 7 bases and J shed 0 bases, with 12 bases lying between them. The CDR3: CASTLTGMNTEAFF. The DNA of the CDR3 is TGTGCCAGCACCTTGACAGGCATGAACACTGAAGCTTTCTTT.

The rearrangement joins TRBV6-5 to TRBJ2-4; possibly TRBD1 for D (6 bases). The CDR3 spans 12 residues. Trimming pared 8 bases from V and 6 bases from J, leaving 11 bases between. Germline CDR1 is MNHEY and CDR2 is SVGAGI. This CDR3 is CASRDTANIQYF. The CDR3 DNA follows: TGTGCCAGCCGGGACACCGCAAACATTCAGTACTTC.

The rearrangement uses TRBV27 and TRBJ2-2; 7 positions agree with TRBD2. After removal of 7 bases from V and 0 bases from J, the junction contained 11 bases not matched to a gene. CDR1 is MNHEY, CDR2 SMNVEV, per germline (reference sequence). This CDR3 contains 17 residues. Written as DNA, the CDR3 is TGTGCCAGCAACCCAACTAGCGCCCAAGCGAACACCGGGGAGCTGTTTTTT. This translates into CASNPTSAQANTGELFF.

The V call is TRBV14, the J call TRBJ1-2, with 8 bases identical to TRBD1. The germline V gene encodes CDR1 SGHDN and CDR2 FVKESK. CDR3 length equals 15 residues. The V and J ends lost 1 base and 2 bases, in that order; junction bases with no gene match: 3. In nucleotides, the CDR3 is TGTGCCAGCAGCCAAGTCCCAGGGGGCAACTATGGCTACACCTTC. Protein sequence: CASSQVPGGNYGYTF.

The V call is TRBV29-1, the J call TRBJ2-7; the D gene is possibly TRBD2 (7 bases). V was clipped by 3 bases and J by 0 bases, with 18 bases between them. The CDR3 has 16 residues. Germline CDR1 and CDR2: SQVTM and ANQGSEA. CDR3 sequence (DNA): TGCAGCGTTGATTTTTCGGGGGGCCTAAGCTCCTACGAGCAGTACTTC. Its translation is CSVDFSGGLSSYEQYF.

J is TRBJ1-1 and V is TRBV7-3; 9 nucleotides match TRBD1. The CDR3 extends over 15 amino acids. J was trimmed by 9 bases and V by 5 bases; bases with no gene match: 13. Germline V gene data show CDR1 as SGHTA and CDR2 as FQGTGA. CDR3 loop: CASSLQGAGLSQAFF. In DNA, the CDR3 is TGTGCCAGCAGCCTACAGGGGGCAGGTCTCAGTCAAGCTTTCTTT.

V is TRBV4-2 and J is TRBJ2-5; 10 nucleotides line up with TRBD2. J was trimmed by 2 bases and V by 3 bases; bases with no gene match: 3. CDR3 length: 15 amino acids. Germline lookup yields CDR1 LGHNA and CDR2 YNFKEQ. The CDR3 protein is CASSQLAGVQETQYF. CDR3 in DNA: TGTGCCAGCAGCCAGCTAGCGGGGGTTCAAGAGACCCAGTACTTC.

The gene calls are TRBV6-6 and TRBJ2-5; possibly TRBD2 for D (5 bases). V lost 0 bases to trimming and J lost 2 bases, with 7 bases between them. Germline loops: CDR1 MNHNY, CDR2 SVGAGI (reference sequence). There are 14 residues in the CDR3. The CDR3 bases are TGTGCCAGCAGTTACTCGGAGGTGCAAGAGACCCAGTACTTC. Protein: CASSYSEVQETQYF.

The rearrangement uses TRBV7-6 and TRBJ2-7; TRBD1 is a possible D gene (5 bases). From germline, CDR1 is SGHVS and CDR2 FNYEAQ. The CDR3 runs 15 residues. Trimming pared 1 base from V and 0 bases from J, leaving 10 bases between. CDR3 nucleotides: TGTGCCAGCAGCTTAGAGGGGTTCCGCTCCTACGAGCAGTACTTC. Residues: CASSLEGFRSYEQYF. The full variable domain, rest sourced from reference TRBV7-6 and TRBJ2-7, is GAGVSQSPRYKVTKRGQDVALRCDPISGHVSLYWYRQALGQGPEFLTYFNYEAQQDKSGLPNDRFSAERPEGSISTLTIQRTEQRDSAMYRCASSLEGFRSYEQYFGPGTRLTVT.

The chain links TRBV25-1 to TRBJ2-7; perhaps TRBD1 as D (6 bases). Deletions cut 0 bases from V and 7 bases from J, with 19 bases between. Looked up from germline, CDR1 is MGHDK and CDR2 is SYGVNS. The CDR3 runs 16 residues. CDR3 in DNA: TGTGCCAGCAGTGAATATAAGGGTTCAGGGGTAGGGGAGCAGTACTTC. This encodes CASSEYKGSGVGEQYF.

V usage is TRBV4-3 and J usage is TRBJ1-2; 7 nucleotides align to TRBD1. The CDR3 has 16 amino acids. The junction had 10 bases not matched to a gene; V was cut back by 0 bases and J by 6 bases. The germline V gene encodes CDR1 LGHNA and CDR2 YSLEER. The CDR3 bases are TGCGCCAGCAGCCAAGACCGTTTCGACAGGGAGGATGGCTACACCTTC. Its translation is CASSQDRFDREDGYTF.

In DNA form, the CDR3 reads TGTGCCAGCAGCTCCGTGACAGGGATAATCGGAAACACCATATATTTT. It codes for CASSSVTGIIGNTIYF. V is TRBV7-9 and J is TRBJ1-3, with 7 bases lining up with TRBD1. The CDR3 consists of 16 residues. V dropped 4 bases and J dropped 4; count of bases not matched to a gene: 10. Germline CDR1 reads SEHNR; CDR2 reads FQNEAQ (reference sequence).

The rearrangement joins TRBV27 to TRBJ1-5, with D tentatively TRBD1 (5 bases). Trimming shortened V by 6 bases and J by 3 bases, and 12 bases separated the two germline ends. The CDR3 runs 14 residues. Germline CDR1 reads MNHEY; CDR2 reads SMNVEV (reference sequence). The CDR3 sequence is CASSLGVTNQPQHF. The CDR3, as DNA: TGTGCCAGCAGCCTAGGGGTTACCAATCAGCCCCAGCATTTT.

The chain combines TRBV6-5 with TRBJ2-5; no firm D call. The germline V and J ends were trimmed by 2 bases and 1 base, with 5 bases remaining between them. Per the germline V gene, CDR1 is MNHEY and CDR2 is SVGAGI. CDR3 length: 13 residues. CDR3 nucleotide sequence: TGTGCCAGCAGTTACAGCTTCCAAGAGACCCAGTACTTC. It codes for CASSYSFQETQYF.

The CDR3 loop is CASSVYGDRDHEQYF. The CDR3 DNA follows: TGTGCCAGCAGCGTATACGGGGACAGGGACCACGAGCAGTACTTC. The chain couples TRBV9 to TRBJ2-7; 9 positions agree with TRBD1. There are 15 residues in the CDR3. The germline V gene has CDR1 SGDLS and CDR2 YYNGEE. V trimming: 1 base; J trimming: 5 bases; junction bases outside the gene matches: 7.

The rearrangement joins TRBV7-9 to TRBJ1-5; tentatively, D is TRBD1 (5 bases). The CDR3 is made up of 15 amino acids. The germline V gene has CDR1 SEHNR and CDR2 FQNEAQ (reference sequence). The V and J ends lost 6 bases and 5 bases respectively, with 17 bases between them. CDR3 in DNA: TGTGCCAGCAGACTACAGGACATCTCCGATCAGCCCCAGCATTTT. It is translated as CASRLQDISDQPQHF.

The genes are TRBV19 and TRBJ2-1, with 12 bases matching TRBD2. The CDR3 sequence is 15 residues long. Germline assignment: CDR1 LNHDA and CDR2 SQIVND (reference sequence). Trimming removed 3 bases from V and 8 bases from J; junction bases left unmatched: 5. The CDR3 loop is CASSIRTSGDDEQFF. The DNA of the CDR3 is TGTGCCAGTAGTATCAGGACTAGCGGGGACGATGAGCAGTTCTTC.

For the CDR3, the DNA is TGTGCCAGCAGTACCCTGACAGCCACAGATACGCAGTATTTT. Translating it yields CASSTLTATDTQYF. The V and J genes are TRBV28 and TRBJ2-3; a possible D gene is TRBD1 (5 bases). V dropped 5 bases and J dropped 2 bases, with 11 bases sitting between them. The germline V gene encodes CDR1 MDHEN and CDR2 SYDVKM. The CDR3 covers 14 residues.

V and J are TRBV27 and TRBJ2-5, with D possibly TRBD2 on 6 matching bases. The CDR3 consists of 15 residues. The V gene's germline CDR1 is MNHEY and CDR2 SMNVEV (reference sequence). V was clipped by 5 bases and J by 5 bases, with 18 bases between them. The CDR3 reads CASSPSDKTRETQYF. The CDR3 bases are TGTGCCAGCAGTCCCTCCGACAAGACTAGGGAGACCCAGTACTTC.

The genes are TRBV5-6 and TRBJ1-3, with 7 bases fitting TRBD1. This CDR3 comprises 15 residues. Germline-derived CDR1 and CDR2 are SGHDT and YYEEEE. V was clipped by 4 bases and J by 2 bases; unmatched bases: 6. The chain's CDR3 is CASSRTGEPGNTIYF. CDR3 coding DNA: TGTGCCAGCAGCCGCACAGGGGAACCTGGAAACACCATATATTTT.

This chain joins TRBV7-3 and TRBJ2-1; TRBD2 is a possible D gene (6 bases). The germline V gene encodes CDR1 SGHTA and CDR2 FQGTGA. V lost 2 bases and J lost 7, with 18 bases in between. The CDR3 totals 16 residues. CDR3 sequence (DNA): TGTGCCAGCAGCTTAGCTTTTGCGGGGTCTCAAAATGAGCAGTTCTTC. Protein product: CASSLAFAGSQNEQFF.

The chain couples TRBV4-3 to TRBJ1-2; 7 nucleotides line up with TRBD1. V dropped 0 bases and J dropped 4; count of bases not matched to a gene: 8. Germline V CDR1 and CDR2: LGHNA, YSLEER. CDR3 size: 16 residues. The DNA of the CDR3 is TGCGCCAGCAGCCAAGAATCTGGGGGACAGTCCTATGGCTACACCTTC. This sequence encodes CASSQESGGQSYGYTF.

The chain is built from TRBV30 and TRBJ1-5; 8 bases map to TRBD1. The V and J ends lost 3 bases and 0 bases, in that order; junction bases with no gene match: 4. CDR1 GTSNPN and CDR2 SVGIG come from the germline V gene (reference sequence). The CDR3 has 15 amino acids. The CDR3 spells CAWSSGTGSNQPQHF. CDR3 DNA sequence: TGTGCCTGGAGCTCAGGGACAGGTAGCAATCAGCCCCAGCATTTT.

V gene TRBV4-2 combines with J gene TRBJ2-1; 12 nucleotides align to TRBD2. Trimming removed 4 bases from V and 7 bases from J; junction bases left unmatched: 11. Germline CDR1 LGHNA, CDR2 YNFKEQ. This CDR3 region has 17 residues. The CDR3: CASSPAPLAGGRNEQFF. The CDR3 coding sequence is TGTGCCAGCAGCCCGGCACCTCTAGCGGGAGGGAGGAATGAGCAGTTCTTC.

The chain uses TRBV9 and TRBJ2-1, with 10 bases lining up with TRBD1. The trim removed 2 bases at V and 3 bases at J, leaving 2 bases unmatched. The CDR3 is made up of 15 amino acids. CDR1 and CDR2 from the germline V gene are SGDLS and YYNGEE. The CDR3 nucleotides are TGTGCCAGCAGCGTCCGGGACAGGGGCTACAATGAGCAGTTCTTC. Protein product: CASSVRDRGYNEQFF.

This chain joins TRBV13 and TRBJ2-1; 10 nucleotides line up with TRBD2. V dropped 4 bases and J dropped 8; count of bases not matched to a gene: 11. This CDR3 region has 16 residues. Looked up from germline, CDR1 is PRHDT and CDR2 is FYEKMQ (reference sequence). The CDR3 sequence is CASSSPAGGPIHEQFF. DNA for the CDR3: TGTGCCAGCAGCTCGCCAGCGGGGGGGCCGATTCATGAGCAGTTCTTC.

The chain links TRBV5-1 to TRBJ1-1, with 8 bases fitting TRBD1. Trimming at V came to 4 bases and at J to 4 bases, leaving 9 bases not matched to a gene. The CDR3 runs to 15 residues. Germline V gives CDR1 SGHRS, CDR2 YFSETQ. The CDR3 region is CASSLGVQGGTEAFF. CDR3 DNA sequence: TGCGCCAGCAGCCTTGGGGTACAGGGGGGCACTGAAGCTTTCTTT.

The V and J genes are TRBV29-1 and TRBJ2-1; D perhaps matches TRBD1 (5 bases). The CDR3 spans 12 residues. The V end lost 3 bases, the J end lost 4 bases, and 7 bases lay between the germline ends. The germline V gene encodes CDR1 SQVTM and CDR2 ANQGSEA. In nucleotides, the CDR3 is TGCAGCGTTGAGACAGCGTACAATGAGCAGTTCTTC. It translates to CSVETAYNEQFF.